Presented here are 7 T cell receptor beta chains from one specimen sequenced in a study of vaccination and CD4 T cells after COVID-19. Treatment of the sample: approximately 9-day PBMC culture with coronavirus spike peptide pools or control peptides (ViraFEST assay). The Oncomine TCR Beta short-read assay sequenced DNA from cultured CD4+ T cells. Each CDR3 protein gets one entry after TCRdb re-called the PCR reads with MiXCR. Of 20,000 to 30,000 distinct CDR3 sequences in the sample, around two fifths were seen once. For these receptors, no antigen is known. Sequenced material: CD4+ T cells from blood, cultured in vitro. Every receptor here comes from a human donor who had recovered from COVID-19.

The rearrangement links TRBV20-1 to TRBJ2-1; weak D call: TRBD2 (5 bases). With 6 bases removed from V and 0 bases from J, the gap between germline ends came to 12 bases. Germline V gene lookup returns CDR1 DFQATT and CDR2 SNEGSKA (reference sequence). This CDR3 has 14 amino acids. CDR3 bases: TGCAGTGCCCCCGTAGCGAGCTCCTACAATGAGCAGTTCTTC. It specifies CSAPVASSYNEQFF.

V and J are TRBV19 and TRBJ1-1, with no clear D. The germline CDR1 and CDR2 sequences are LNHDA and SQIVND (reference sequence). V was clipped by 3 bases and J by 6 bases, with 11 bases between them. The CDR3 runs 13 residues. In nucleotides, the CDR3 is TGTGCCAGTAGTATCGGGCTGTGGGCTGAAGCTTTCTTT. Residues: CASSIGLWAEAFF.

This chain links TRBV20-1 with TRBJ1-3; TRBD1 is a possible D gene (5 bases). The CDR3 has 14 amino acids. In germline, CDR1 is DFQATT, CDR2 SNEGSKA (reference sequence). Trimming left V 6 bases short and J 0 bases short, with 12 bases between. The CDR3 is CSAPIQGSGNTIYF. The CDR3 DNA sequence: TGCAGTGCCCCGATCCAGGGCTCTGGAAACACCATATATTTT.

This clonotype came up a few times. V and J are TRBV24-1 and TRBJ1-2; D is perhaps TRBD1 (6 bases). Trimming removed 2 bases from V and 8 bases from J, with 17 bases in between. This CDR3 contains 15 residues. Germline V gene sequence: CDR1 KGHDR, CDR2 SFDVKD. CDR3 in amino acids: CATSDSGAWIKGYTF. The CDR3 bases are TGTGCCACCAGTGATTCGGGGGCATGGATTAAAGGCTACACCTTC.

The J gene is TRBJ1-1, the V gene TRBV20-1, with 7 bases lining up with TRBD1. V lost 3 bases to trimming and J lost 4 bases; unmatched junction nucleotides: 14. The V gene's germline CDR1 is DFQATT and CDR2 SNEGSKA (reference sequence). CDR3 size: 16 residues. The CDR3 region is CSASPRGAQGVTEAFF. CDR3 DNA sequence: TGCAGTGCTAGCCCTAGGGGGGCTCAGGGGGTCACTGAAGCTTTCTTT.

This clonotype was seen only a few times. This chain links TRBV20-1 with TRBJ2-7; no firm D call. Trimming removed 4 bases at V and 1 base at J, with 14 bases between. The V gene's germline CDR1 is DFQATT and CDR2 SNEGSKA (reference sequence). The CDR3 is 14 residues long. CDR3 nucleotides: TGCAGTGCTACGGTCTCAGGTTTTTCCTACGAGCAGTACTTC. Translating it yields CSATVSGFSYEQYF.

The rearrangement links TRBV18 to TRBJ1-1, with D perhaps TRBD1 (5 bases). The CDR3 is 13 residues long. V lost 3 bases, J lost 0 bases, and 5 bases lay in between. From germline, CDR1 is KGHSH and CDR2 LQKENI. The CDR3, as DNA: TGTGCCAGCTCACCCAGGGTGAACACTGAAGCTTTCTTT. Its translation: CASSPRVNTEAFF. Complete variable domain (other parts from reference TRBV18 and TRBJ1-1): NAGVMQNPRHLVRRRGQEARLRCSPMKGHSHVYWYRQLPEEGLKFMVYLQKENIIDESGMPKERFSAEFPKEGPSILRIQQVVRGDSAAYFCASSPRVNTEAFFGQGTRLTVV.